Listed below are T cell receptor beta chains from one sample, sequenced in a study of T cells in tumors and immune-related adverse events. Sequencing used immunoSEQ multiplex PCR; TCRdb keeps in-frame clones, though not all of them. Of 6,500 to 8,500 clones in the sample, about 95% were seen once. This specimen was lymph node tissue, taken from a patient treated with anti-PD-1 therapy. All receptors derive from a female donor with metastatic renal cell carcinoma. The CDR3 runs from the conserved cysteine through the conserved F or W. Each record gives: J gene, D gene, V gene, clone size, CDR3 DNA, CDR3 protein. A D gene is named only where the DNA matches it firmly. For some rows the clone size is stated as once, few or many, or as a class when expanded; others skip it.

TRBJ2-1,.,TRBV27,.,TGTGCCAGCAGTTTTGTAGCAGAATACAATGAGCAGTTCTTC,CASSFVAEYNEQFF
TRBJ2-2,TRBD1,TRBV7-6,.,TGTGCCAGCAGCCCCGGACAGGCCAGAACCGGGGAGCTGTTTTTT,CASSPGQARTGELFF
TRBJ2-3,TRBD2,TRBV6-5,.,TGTGCCAGCAGCCGGACTAGGGGATCAGATACGCAGTATTTT,CASSRTRGSDTQYF
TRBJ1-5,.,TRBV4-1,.,TGCGCCAGCAGCCGCGACGCTTTAGGGTATAGCAATCAGCCCCAGCATTTT,CASSRDALGYSNQPQHF
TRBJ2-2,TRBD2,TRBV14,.,TGTGCCAGCAGCCAAGTACTAGCGGGGATCGGGGAGCTGTTTTTT,CASSQVLAGIGELFF
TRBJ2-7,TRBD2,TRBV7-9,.,TGTGCCAGCAGCTTAGGCGGGACTAGCGGGCAGGAGCAGTACTTC,CASSLGGTSGQEQYF
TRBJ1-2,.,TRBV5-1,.,TGCGCCAGCAGCTTCCCAGAAGCGAACTATGGCTACACCTTC,CASSFPEANYGYTF
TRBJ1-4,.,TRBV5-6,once,TGTGCCAGCAGCGGAACGGGACATACTAATGAAAAACTGTTTTTT,CASSGTGHTNEKLFF
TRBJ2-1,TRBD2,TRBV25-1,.,TGTGCCAGCAGTGATCTAAGGACTAGTCTGGGTGAGCAGTTCTTC,CASSDLRTSLGEQFF
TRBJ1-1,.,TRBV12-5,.,TGTGCTAGTGGTACTCGCGGTCCTGAAGCTTTCTTT,CASGTRGPEAFF
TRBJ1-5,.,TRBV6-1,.,TGTGCCAGCAGTGAGGCCAGCAATCAGCCCCAGCATTTT,CASSEASNQPQHF
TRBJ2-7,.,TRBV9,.,TGTGCCAGCAGCGAAGGGGACTGGGGCGAGCAGTACTTC,CASSEGDWGEQYF
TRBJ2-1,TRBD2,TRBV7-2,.,TGTGCCAGCAGCTTACTTTCCGGACTAGCGGGAGGGAATGAGCAGTTCTTC,CASSLLSGLAGGNEQFF
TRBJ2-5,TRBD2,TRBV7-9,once,TGTGCCAGCAGCTTATCGAACCTGGCTAGCGGAATTCAAGGGACCCAGTACTTC,CASSLSNLASGIQGTQYF
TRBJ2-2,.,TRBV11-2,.,TGTGCCAGCAGCTTAGAGCGAATAGTCACCGGGGAGCTGTTTTTT,CASSLERIVTGELFF
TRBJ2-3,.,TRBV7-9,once,TGTGCCAGCAGCCCCGTTGGAGGCACAGATACGCAGTATTTT,CASSPVGGTDTQYF
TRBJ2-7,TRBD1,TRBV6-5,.,TGTGCCAGCAGTCAGGGACAGGCCTCCTACGAGCAGTACTTC,CASSQGQASYEQYF
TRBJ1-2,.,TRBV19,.,TGTGCCAGTAGTCTACAGGGAAATAATGGCTACACCTTC,CASSLQGNNGYTF
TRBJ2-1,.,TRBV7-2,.,TGTGCCAGCAGCTTAGAAGGGGGTAGGGGGGCCTCCTACAATGAGCAGTTCTTC,CASSLEGGRGASYNEQFF
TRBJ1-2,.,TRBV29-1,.,TGCAGCGTTGATCCAGGGCGCTATGGCTACACCTTC,CSVDPGRYGYTF
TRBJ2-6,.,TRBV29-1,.,TGCAGCGTTGAAGCCCTTGAAGAAGGGGTCGGGGCCAACGTCCTGACTTTC,CSVEALEEGVGANVLTF
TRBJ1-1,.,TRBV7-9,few,TGTGCCACCCAGGGAATGAACACTGAAGCTTTCTTT,CATQGMNTEAFF
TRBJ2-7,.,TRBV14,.,TGTGCCAGCAGCCGTTTCAGGGGGGAGGGTGACGAGCAGTACTTC,CASSRFRGEGDEQYF
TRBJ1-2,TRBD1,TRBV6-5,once,TGTGCCAGCAGTTACTCAACGACAGGGCCCAACTATGGCTACACCTTC,CASSYSTTGPNYGYTF
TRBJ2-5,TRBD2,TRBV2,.,TGTGCCAGCAGTAGACGTAGCGGGGCGGAAGAGACCCAGTACTTC,CASSRRSGAEETQYF
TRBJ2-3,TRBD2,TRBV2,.,TGTGCCAGCAGTGATTTAGCGGGGGGTAACACAGATACGCAGTATTTT,CASSDLAGGNTDTQYF
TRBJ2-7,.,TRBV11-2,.,TGTGCCAGCAGCTTAGGTGGACACAACTACGAGCAGTACTTC,CASSLGGHNYEQYF
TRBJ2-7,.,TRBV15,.,TGTGCCACCAGCAGAGAAGGGGGCGAGCAGTACTTC,CATSREGGEQYF
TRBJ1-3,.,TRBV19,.,TGTGCCAGTAAGGAAGCGCATGCGGGAAACACCATATATTTT,CASKEAHAGNTIYF
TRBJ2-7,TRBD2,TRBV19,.,TGTGCCAGTAGTACGGAAGCGACTAGCGGAACCTACGAGCAGTACTTC,CASSTEATSGTYEQYF
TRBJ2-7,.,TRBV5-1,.,TGCGCCAGCAGCCGGGAAGCCAACTCCTACGAGCAGTACTTC,CASSREANSYEQYF
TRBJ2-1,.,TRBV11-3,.,TGTGCCAGCAGCTTTGAAGGGAGTTCCGCCAATGAGCAGTTCTTC,CASSFEGSSANEQFF
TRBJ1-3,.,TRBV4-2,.,TGTGCCAGCAGCCGGGAGGGACAAAGTGGAAACACCATATATTTT,CASSREGQSGNTIYF
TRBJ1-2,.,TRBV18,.,TGTGCCAGCTCACCGCAGGGAGGCTATGGCTACACCTTC,CASSPQGGYGYTF
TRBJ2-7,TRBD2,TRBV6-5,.,TGTGCCAGCAGTTACGGGGCGGGGGAATACGAGCAGTACTTC,CASSYGAGEYEQYF
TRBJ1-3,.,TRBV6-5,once,TGTGCCAGCAGTTACACCATCTCGGGGGCTGGAAACACCATATATTTT,CASSYTISGAGNTIYF
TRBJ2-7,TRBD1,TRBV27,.,TGTGCCAGCAGGAGACAGGGGGGCCACGAGCAGTACTTC,CASRRQGGHEQYF
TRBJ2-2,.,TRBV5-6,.,TGTGCCAGCAGGCCCCAGGGAGGCGGGGAGCTGTTTTTT,CASRPQGGGELFF
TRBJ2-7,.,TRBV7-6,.,TGTGCCAGCAGCTTAGGACAGAGGGCCGGCGAGCAGTACTTC,CASSLGQRAGEQYF
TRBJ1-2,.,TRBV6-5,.,TGTGCCAGCAGTTACTCACTGGTGGGCTACTATGGCTACACCTTC,CASSYSLVGYYGYTF
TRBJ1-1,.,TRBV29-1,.,TGCAGCGTTGTCGAATGGGTGGAAGCCCAACCGCTTATGAACACTGAAGCTTTCTTT,CSVVEWVEAQPLMNTEAFF
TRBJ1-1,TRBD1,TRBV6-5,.,TGTGCCAGCAGTTACGCGGGACAGGCTCTTACTGAAGCTTTCTTT,CASSYAGQALTEAFF
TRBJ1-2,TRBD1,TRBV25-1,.,TGTGCCAGCAGCCCCGGGACAGGGAAGTGGGGCTATGGCTACACCTTC,CASSPGTGKWGYGYTF
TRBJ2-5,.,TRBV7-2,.,TGTGCCAGCTCGTCAGGAGCGGTGGGGGTGGCGGCCCAGTACTTC,CASSSGAVGVAAQYF
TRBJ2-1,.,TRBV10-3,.,TGTGCCATCAGTCGGGACTCCAACAATGAGCAGTTCTTC,CAISRDSNNEQFF
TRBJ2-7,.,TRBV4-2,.,TGTGCCAGCAGCCAAGATAGGCTGGGCGAGCAGTACTTC,CASSQDRLGEQYF
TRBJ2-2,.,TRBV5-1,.,TGCGCCAGCAGGGTGGGGCCATCCAACACCGGGGAGCTGTTTTTT,CASRVGPSNTGELFF
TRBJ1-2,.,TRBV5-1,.,TGCGCCAGCAGCTTCGGCAACTATGGCTACACCTTC,CASSFGNYGYTF
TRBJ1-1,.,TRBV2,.,TGTGCCAGCAGCGAGGGCAGGGGCACTGAAGCTTTCTTT,CASSEGRGTEAFF
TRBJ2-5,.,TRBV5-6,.,TGTGCCAGCAGCTTGTACAGGAGGCAAGAGACCCAGTACTTC,CASSLYRRQETQYF
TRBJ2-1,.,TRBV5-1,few,TGCGCCAGCAGCTCGACGGTTGCCAATGAGCAGTTCTTC,CASSSTVANEQFF
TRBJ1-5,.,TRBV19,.,TGTGCCAGTTCGAACAGGGAACAGCCCCAGCATTTT,CASSNREQPQHF
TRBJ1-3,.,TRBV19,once,TGTGCCAGTAGCCGGGACCGTCAAAGCTCTGGAAACACCATATATTTT,CASSRDRQSSGNTIYF
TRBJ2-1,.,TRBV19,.,TGTGCCAGTAGTTCCGACAGGATAAGCTCCTACAATGAGCAGTTCTTC,CASSSDRISSYNEQFF
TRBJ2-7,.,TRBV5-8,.,TGTGCCAGCAGCCCCCCCTACGAGCAGTACTTC,CASSPPYEQYF
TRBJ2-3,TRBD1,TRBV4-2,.,TGTGCCAGCAGCCCAACGGGCAGGGGGACAGATACGCAGTATTTT,CASSPTGRGTDTQYF
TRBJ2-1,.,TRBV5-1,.,TGCGCCAGCAGCTTGGAAGGAAACTTTAGGGCCAATGAGCAGTTCTTC,CASSLEGNFRANEQFF
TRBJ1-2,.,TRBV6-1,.,TGTGCCAGCAGTGAAGCGCGGTTGAGTTCCAACTATGGCTACACCTTC,CASSEARLSSNYGYTF